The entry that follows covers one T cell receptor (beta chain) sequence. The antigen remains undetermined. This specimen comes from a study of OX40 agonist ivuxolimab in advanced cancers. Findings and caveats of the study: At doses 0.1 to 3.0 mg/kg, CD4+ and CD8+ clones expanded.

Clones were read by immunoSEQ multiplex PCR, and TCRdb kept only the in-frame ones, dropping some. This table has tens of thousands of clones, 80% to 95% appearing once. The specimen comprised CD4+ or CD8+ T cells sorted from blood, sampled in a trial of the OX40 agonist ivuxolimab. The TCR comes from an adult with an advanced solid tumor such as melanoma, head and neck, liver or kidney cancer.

CDR3 region: CASSYSQQGFQTQYF. The CDR3 nucleotides are TGTGCCAGCAGTTACTCGCAACAGGGATTCCAGACCCAGTACTTC. This chain uses TRBV6-5 with TRBJ2-5; weak D call: TRBD1 (6 bases). V was pared by 0 bases and J by 6 bases, with 14 bases between. Germline V gives CDR1 MNHEY, CDR2 SVGAGI. CDR3 length: 15 amino acids.